The subject of this entry is one T cell receptor beta chain. Its antigen is unidentified. The sample belongs to a study of T cells after yellow fever vaccination. Across the study: SMART-Seq v4 Ultra Low Input prepared libraries from low-cell fractions.

MiXCR, run by TCRdb on the 5' RACE reads, gives a single entry per CDR3 protein. Among around 310,000 distinct CDR3 sequences, over 8% were seen once, and the ten largest hold under 20%. CDR1 is SGHTA, CDR2 FQGTGA, per germline. The CDR3 covers 17 residues. The germline V and J ends were trimmed by 5 bases and 0 bases, with 18 bases remaining between them. Study-wide results and limits: Though weaker, the secondary response peaked faster, on day 5 versus 15.

The receptor was derived from a young man who received the YFV17D yellow fever vaccine. The rearrangement joins TRBV7-3 to TRBJ2-3; possible D gene TRBD2, 6 bases. The starting material was PBMCs, obtained on the day of the first yellow fever vaccination. The CDR3 DNA reads as TGTGCCAGCAGCCCGCTTACGGGAGTCTCGAGCACAGATACGCAGTATTTT. Translation: CASSPLTGVSSTDTQYF.